This T cell receptor (beta chain) was sequenced during a study of shared clonotypes between healthy human individuals. For this clone: Its antigen remains unknown.

Study-level points and caveats: Clonotype sharing among the donors was expected to vary with sequencing depth. Among the subsets, naive ones generally showed larger estimated richness than memory ones.

Positively selected for CCR7, the CD45RO-negative cells used as naive CD8 cells excluded terminally differentiated effector memory CD45RA+ cells. In the original workflow: Owing to the provision of junction-only sequences devoid of quality scores by immunoSEQ, filtering differed. Profiling relied on immunoSEQ multiplex PCR, and the TCRdb table lists in-frame clones only, not all of them. The V and J calls and clone size are taken from that table; D and trimming were inferred from the DNA. There are about 650,000 clones in the sample; roughly 95% occur only once, and 0.1% to 0.11% lies in the top ten. V lost 4 bases, J lost 7 bases, and 13 bases lay in between. The germline CDR1 and CDR2 sequences are PRHDT and FYEKMQ (reference sequence). The CDR3 loop spans 13 amino acids.

This receptor was obtained from a woman in her twenties or thirties in good health. This chain connects TRBV13 to TRBJ1-2; a possible D gene is TRBD1 (6 bases). Sequenced sample: naive CD8+ T cells sorted from blood. In DNA, the CDR3 is TGTGCCAGCAGCTCCGGACAGTTAAGTGGCTACACCTTC. Translating it yields CASSSGQLSGYTF.